This T cell receptor beta chain derives from a study of early T cells in non-severe SARS-CoV-2 infection. The wider study: The chains were unpaired, and the sequenced material was bulk RNA from unsorted whole blood.

This clonotype has a handful of counts. Its target is not known. CDR3 size: 15 residues. Germline-derived CDR1 and CDR2 are SGHTA and FQGNSA. V was shortened by 1 base and J by 3 bases, with 11 bases between the two germline ends. Broader study findings: Missing private and CD4 specificities, VDJdb matching favored anti-spike CD8 responses.

Molecules of cDNA were individually given unique molecular identifiers that were attached to them. TCRdb passed the 5' RACE reads through MiXCR, listing each CDR3 protein once. This table holds about 52,000 distinct CDR3 sequences, under 14% found once. The sample taken for sequencing was whole blood. The V call is TRBV7-2, the J call TRBJ2-3, with D unresolved. This receptor was identified in an adult who was a healthcare worker with PCR-confirmed SARS-CoV-2 infection or an uninfected control (not recorded which). Here the CDR3 DNA reads TGTGCCAGCAGCTTAGTGGCCGGGTTGACAGATACGCAGTATTTT. It codes for CASSLVAGLTDTQYF.